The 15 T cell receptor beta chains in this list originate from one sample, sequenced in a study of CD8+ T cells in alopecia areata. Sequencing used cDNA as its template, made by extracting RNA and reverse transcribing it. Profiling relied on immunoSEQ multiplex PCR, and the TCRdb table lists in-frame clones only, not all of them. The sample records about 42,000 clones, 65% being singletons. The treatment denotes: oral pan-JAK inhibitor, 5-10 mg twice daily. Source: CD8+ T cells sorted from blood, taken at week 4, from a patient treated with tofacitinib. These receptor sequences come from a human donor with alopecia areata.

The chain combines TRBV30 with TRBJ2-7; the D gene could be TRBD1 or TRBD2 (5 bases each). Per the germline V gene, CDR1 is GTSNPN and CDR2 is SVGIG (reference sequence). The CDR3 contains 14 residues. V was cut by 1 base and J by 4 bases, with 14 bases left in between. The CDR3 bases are TGTGCCTGGAGTGGGGGCTTGGGAGTTTACGAGCAGTACTTC. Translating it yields CAWSGGLGVYEQYF.

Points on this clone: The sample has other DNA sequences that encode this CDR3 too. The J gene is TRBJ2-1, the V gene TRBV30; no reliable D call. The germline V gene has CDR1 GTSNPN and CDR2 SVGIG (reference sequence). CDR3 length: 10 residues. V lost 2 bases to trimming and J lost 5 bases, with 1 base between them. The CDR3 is CAWSHNEQFF. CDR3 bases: TGTGCCTGGAGTCACAATGAGCAGTTCTTC.

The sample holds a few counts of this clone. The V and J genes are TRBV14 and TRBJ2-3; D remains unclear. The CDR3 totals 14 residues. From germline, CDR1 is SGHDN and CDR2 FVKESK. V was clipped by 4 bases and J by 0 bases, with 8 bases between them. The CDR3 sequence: CASSRKSSTDTQYF. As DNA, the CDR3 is TGTGCCAGCAGCCGAAAGTCCAGCACAGATACGCAGTATTTT. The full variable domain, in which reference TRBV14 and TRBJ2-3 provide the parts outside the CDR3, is EAGVTQFPSHSVIEKGQTVTLRCDPISGHDNLYWYRRVMGKEIKFLLHFVKESKQDESGMPNNRFLAERTGGTYSTLKVQPAELEDSGVYFCASSRKSSTDTQYFGPGTRLTVL.

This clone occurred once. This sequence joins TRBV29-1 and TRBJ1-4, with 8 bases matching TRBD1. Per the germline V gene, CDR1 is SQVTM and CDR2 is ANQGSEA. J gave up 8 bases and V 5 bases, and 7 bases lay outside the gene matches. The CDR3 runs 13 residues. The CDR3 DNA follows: TGCAGCGTTCCCGGGACAGGCAAAGAAAAACTGTTTTTT. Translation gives CSVPGTGKEKLFF.

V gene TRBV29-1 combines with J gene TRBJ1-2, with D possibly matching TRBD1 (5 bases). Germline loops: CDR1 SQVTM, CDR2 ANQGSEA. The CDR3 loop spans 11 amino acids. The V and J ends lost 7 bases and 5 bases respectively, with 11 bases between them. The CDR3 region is CSDLGPYGYTF. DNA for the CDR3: TGCAGCGATCTGGGACCTTATGGCTACACCTTC.

CDR3 amino acids: CASSDLNEQFF. CDR3 DNA: TGTGCCAGCAGTGATCTCAATGAGCAGTTCTTC. The chain is built from TRBV2 and TRBJ2-1; D is unclear. Germline values: CDR1 SNHLY, CDR2 FYNNEI. The germline V and J ends were trimmed by 3 bases and 6 bases, with 3 bases remaining between them. The CDR3 is 11 amino acids.

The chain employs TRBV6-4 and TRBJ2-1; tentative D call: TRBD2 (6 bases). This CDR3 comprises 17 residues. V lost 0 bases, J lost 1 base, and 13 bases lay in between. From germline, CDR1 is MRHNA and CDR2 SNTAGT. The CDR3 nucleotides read TGTGCCAGCAGTGACTCGACTGTGGGGAGGTCCTACAATGAGCAGTTCTTC. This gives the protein CASSDSTVGRSYNEQFF.

The CDR3 DNA follows: TGTGTGGGGACAGGGAGTTACACTGAAGCTTTCTTT. Amino acid sequence: CVGTGSYTEAFF. The rearrangement links TRBV30 to TRBJ1-1; 9 bases align to TRBD1. Germline V lookup: CDR1 GTSNPN, CDR2 SVGIG (reference sequence). This CDR3 region has 12 residues.

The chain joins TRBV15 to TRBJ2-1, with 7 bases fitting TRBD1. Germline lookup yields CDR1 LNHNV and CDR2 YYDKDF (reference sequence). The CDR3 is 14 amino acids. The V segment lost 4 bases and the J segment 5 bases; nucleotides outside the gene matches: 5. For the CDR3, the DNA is TGTGCCACCAGCATACAGACAGGGCACAATGAGCAGTTCTTC. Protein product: CATSIQTGHNEQFF.

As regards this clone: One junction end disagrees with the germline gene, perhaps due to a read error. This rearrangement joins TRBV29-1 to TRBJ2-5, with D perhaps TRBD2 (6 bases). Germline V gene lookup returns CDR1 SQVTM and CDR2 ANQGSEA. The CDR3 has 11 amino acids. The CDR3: CSVDVAGSGDF. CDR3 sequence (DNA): TGCAGCGTTGATGTTGCGGGGAGCGGAGACTTC.

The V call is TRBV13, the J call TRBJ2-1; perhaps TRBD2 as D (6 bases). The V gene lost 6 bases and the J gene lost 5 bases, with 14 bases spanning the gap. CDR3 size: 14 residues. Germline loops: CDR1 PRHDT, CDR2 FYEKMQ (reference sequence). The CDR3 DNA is TGTGCCAGCAGTCCTGGCGGGGCGCACAATGAGCAGTTCTTC. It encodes CASSPGGAHNEQFF.

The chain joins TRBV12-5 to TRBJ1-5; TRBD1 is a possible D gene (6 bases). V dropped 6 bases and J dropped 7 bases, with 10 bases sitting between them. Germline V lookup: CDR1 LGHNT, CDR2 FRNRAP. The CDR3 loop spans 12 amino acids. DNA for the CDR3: TGTGCTAGTGGGGGGGGCCGGCAGCCCCAGCATTTT. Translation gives CASGGGRQPQHF.

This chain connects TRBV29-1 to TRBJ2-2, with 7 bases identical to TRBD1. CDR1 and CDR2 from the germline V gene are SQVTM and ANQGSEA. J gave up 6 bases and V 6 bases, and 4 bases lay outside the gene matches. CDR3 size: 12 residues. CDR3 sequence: CSVTTGAGELFF. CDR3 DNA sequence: TGCAGCGTGACTACAGGGGCCGGGGAGCTGTTTTTT.

CDR3 in DNA: TGCAGCGAAAGGGCAGGGGCCAACGTCCTGACTTTC. Its translation is CSERAGANVLTF. The rearrangement uses TRBV29-1 and TRBJ2-6, with no clear D. Trimming stripped 7 bases from V and 4 bases from J, with 8 bases between. CDR3 size: 12 residues. Germline V lookup: CDR1 SQVTM, CDR2 ANQGSEA.

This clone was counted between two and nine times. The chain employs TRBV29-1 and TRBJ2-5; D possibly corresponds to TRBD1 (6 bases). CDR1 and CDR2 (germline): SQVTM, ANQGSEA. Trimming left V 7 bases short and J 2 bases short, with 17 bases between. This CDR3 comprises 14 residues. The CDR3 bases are TGCAGCGAAAGGGGGTTCCGAGATCAAGAGACCCAGTACTTC. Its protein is CSERGFRDQETQYF.